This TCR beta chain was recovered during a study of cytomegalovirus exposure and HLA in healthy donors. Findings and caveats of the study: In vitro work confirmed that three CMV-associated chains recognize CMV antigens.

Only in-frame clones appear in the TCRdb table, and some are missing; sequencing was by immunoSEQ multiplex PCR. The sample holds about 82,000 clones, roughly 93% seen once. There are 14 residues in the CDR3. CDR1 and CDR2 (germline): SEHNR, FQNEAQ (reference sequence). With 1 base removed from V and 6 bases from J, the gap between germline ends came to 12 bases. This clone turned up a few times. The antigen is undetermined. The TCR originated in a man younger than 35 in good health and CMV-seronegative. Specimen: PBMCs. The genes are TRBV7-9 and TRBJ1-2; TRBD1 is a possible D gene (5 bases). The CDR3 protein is CASSLVRGEDGYTF. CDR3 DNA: TGTGCCAGCAGCTTAGTGCGAGGGGAGGATGGCTACACCTTC.